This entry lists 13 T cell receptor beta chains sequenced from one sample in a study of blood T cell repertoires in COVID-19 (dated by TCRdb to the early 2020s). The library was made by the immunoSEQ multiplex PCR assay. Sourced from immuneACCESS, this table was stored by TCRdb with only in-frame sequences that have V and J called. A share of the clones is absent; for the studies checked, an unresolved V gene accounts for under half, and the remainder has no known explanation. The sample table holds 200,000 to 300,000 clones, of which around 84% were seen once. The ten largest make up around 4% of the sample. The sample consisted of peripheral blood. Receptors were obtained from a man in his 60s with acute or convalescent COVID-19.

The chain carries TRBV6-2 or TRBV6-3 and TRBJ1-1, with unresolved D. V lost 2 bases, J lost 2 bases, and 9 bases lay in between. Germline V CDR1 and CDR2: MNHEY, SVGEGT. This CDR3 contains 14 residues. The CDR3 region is CASSYNQINTEAFF. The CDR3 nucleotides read TGTGCCAGCAGTTACAATCAGATTAACACTGAAGCTTTCTTT.

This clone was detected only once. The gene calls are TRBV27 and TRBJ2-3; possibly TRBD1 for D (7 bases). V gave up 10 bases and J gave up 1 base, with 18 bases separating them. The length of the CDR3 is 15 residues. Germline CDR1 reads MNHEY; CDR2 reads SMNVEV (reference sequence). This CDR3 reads CAIIRGARGTDTQYF. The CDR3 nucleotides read TGTGCCATCATCAGGGGGGCGCGGGGCACAGATACGCAGTATTTT.

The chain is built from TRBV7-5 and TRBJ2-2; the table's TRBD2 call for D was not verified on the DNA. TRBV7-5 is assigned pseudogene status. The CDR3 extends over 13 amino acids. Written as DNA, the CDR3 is TGTGCCAGAAGCGGACTAGGGTCCGGGGAGCTGTTTTTT. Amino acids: CARSGLGSGELFF.

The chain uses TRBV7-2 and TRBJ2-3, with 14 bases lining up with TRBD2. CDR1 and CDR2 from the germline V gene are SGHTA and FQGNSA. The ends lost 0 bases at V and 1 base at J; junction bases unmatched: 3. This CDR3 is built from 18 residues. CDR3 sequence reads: CASSLAGLAGVGTDTQYF. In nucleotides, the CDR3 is TGTGCCAGCAGCTTAGCGGGACTAGCGGGAGTCGGCACAGATACGCAGTATTTT.

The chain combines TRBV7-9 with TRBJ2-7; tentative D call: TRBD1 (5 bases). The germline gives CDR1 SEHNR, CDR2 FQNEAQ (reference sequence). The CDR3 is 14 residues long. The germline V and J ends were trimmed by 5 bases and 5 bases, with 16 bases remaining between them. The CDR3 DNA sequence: TGTGCCAGCAGCCAACGCAGGGATCGCGACGAGCAGTACTTC. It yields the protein CASSQRRDRDEQYF.

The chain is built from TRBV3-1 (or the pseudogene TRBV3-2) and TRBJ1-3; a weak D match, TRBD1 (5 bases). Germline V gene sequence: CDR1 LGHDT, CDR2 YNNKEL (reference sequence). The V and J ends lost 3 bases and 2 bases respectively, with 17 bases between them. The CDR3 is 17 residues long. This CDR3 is CASSHLLGGRAGNTIYF. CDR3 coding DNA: TGTGCCAGCAGCCACCTACTGGGGGGACGGGCTGGAAACACCATATATTTT.

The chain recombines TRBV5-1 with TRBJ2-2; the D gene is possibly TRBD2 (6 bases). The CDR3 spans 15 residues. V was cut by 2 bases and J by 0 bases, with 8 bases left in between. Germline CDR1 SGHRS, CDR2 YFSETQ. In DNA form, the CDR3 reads TGCGCCAGCAGCTTAGGCGGGGCGAACACCGGGGAGCTGTTTTTT. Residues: CASSLGGANTGELFF.

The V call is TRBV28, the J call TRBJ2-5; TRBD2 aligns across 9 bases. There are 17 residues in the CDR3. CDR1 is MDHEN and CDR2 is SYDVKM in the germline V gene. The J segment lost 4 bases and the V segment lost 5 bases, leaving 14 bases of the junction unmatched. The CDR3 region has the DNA TGTGCCAGCAGTCTCCTTTTTAGCGGGAGTGGTAGAGAGACCCAGTACTTC. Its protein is CASSLLFSGSGRETQYF.

CDR3 bases: TGTGCCAGCAGTGCTGGTTACCGGGGGGAGCAGTTCTTC. This gives the protein CASSAGYRGEQFF. V gene TRBV6-4 combines with J gene TRBJ2-1; D is perhaps TRBD2 (6 bases). Trimming took off 4 bases at V and 10 bases at J, with 14 bases between the two ends. CDR1 MRHNA and CDR2 SNTAGT come from the germline V gene. CDR3 length: 13 amino acids.

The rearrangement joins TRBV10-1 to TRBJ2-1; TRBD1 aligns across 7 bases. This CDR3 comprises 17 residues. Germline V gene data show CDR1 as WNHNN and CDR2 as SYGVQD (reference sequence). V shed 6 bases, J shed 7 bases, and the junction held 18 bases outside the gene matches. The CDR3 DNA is TGCGCCAGCAGAAATTACAGGGGAGCCCCGGGGACGAATGAGCAGTTCTTC. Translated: CASRNYRGAPGTNEQFF.

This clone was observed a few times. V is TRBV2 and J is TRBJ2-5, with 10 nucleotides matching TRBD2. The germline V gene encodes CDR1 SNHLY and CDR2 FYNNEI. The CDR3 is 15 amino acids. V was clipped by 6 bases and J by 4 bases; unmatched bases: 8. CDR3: CASRRGAGGIETQYF. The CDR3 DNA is TGTGCCAGCAGGAGAGGAGCGGGAGGGATAGAGACCCAGTACTTC.

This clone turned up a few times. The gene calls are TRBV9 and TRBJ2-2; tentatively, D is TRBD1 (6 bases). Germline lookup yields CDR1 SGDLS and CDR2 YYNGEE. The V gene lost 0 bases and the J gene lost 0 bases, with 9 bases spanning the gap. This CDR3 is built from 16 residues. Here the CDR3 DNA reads TGTGCCAGCAGCGTAGTCGGGACATCGAACACCGGGGAGCTGTTTTTT. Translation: CASSVVGTSNTGELFF.

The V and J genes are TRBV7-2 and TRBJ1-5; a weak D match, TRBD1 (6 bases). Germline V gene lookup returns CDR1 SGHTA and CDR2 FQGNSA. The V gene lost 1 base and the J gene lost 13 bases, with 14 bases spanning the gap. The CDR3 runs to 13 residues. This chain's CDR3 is CASSLDRVRGQHF. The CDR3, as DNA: TGTGCCAGCAGCTTAGATAGGGTGAGGGGGCAGCATTTT.